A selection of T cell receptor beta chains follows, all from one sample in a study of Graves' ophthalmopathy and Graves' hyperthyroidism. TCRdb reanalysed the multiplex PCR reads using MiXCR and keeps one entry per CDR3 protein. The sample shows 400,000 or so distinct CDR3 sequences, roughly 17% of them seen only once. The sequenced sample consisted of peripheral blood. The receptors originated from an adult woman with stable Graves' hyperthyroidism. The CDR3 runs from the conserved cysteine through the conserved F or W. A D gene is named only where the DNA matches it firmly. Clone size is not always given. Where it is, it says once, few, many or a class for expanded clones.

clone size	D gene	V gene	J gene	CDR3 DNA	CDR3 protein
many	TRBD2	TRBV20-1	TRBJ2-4	TGCAGTGCTAGAGATTTAAAACTAGCGGGAGGGCCGGAAAACATTCAGTACTTC	CSARDLKLAGGPENIQYF
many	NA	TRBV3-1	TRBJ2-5	TGTGCCAGCAGCCAAGCCCCCCGAGGGTGGCAAGAGACCCAGTACTTC	CASSQAPRGWQETQYF
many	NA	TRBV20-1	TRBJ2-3	TGCAGTGCCGCCATTGGGTCCCCCTATACGCAGTATTTT	CSAAIGSPYTQYF
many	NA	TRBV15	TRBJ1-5	TGTGCCACCAGCAGAGCGGGGGGCGGTCAGCCCCAGCATTTT	CATSRAGGGQPQHF
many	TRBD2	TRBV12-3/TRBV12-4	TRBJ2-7	TGTGCCAGCAGTTCCTCTAGCGGGAGAGGCGAGCAGTACTTC	CASSSSSGRGEQYF
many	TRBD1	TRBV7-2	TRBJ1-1	TGTGCCAGCAGCTTGGCCCCGGACAGGGGAAACACTGAAGCTTTCTTT	CASSLAPDRGNTEAFF
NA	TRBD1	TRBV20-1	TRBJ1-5	TGCAGTGCTAGAGAGGGGACAGTAGGTATAGGGCCTCAGCATTTT	CSAREGTVGIGPQHF
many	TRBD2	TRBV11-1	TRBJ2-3	TGTGCCAGCGGAAGCGGGAGGTTAGCAGATACGCAGTATTTT	CASGSGRLADTQYF
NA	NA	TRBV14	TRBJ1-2	TGTGCCAGCAGCCCCCGGGGTACCGGGCCAGGGGGCTACACCTTC	CASSPRGTGPGGYTF
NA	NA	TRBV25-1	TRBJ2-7	TGTGCCAGCAGTACCGGGGGGCAGGGCGACTACGAGCAGTACTTC	CASSTGGQGDYEQYF
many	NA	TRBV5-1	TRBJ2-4	TGCGCCAGCAGCTTGAGGGGTAGGGCCAAAAACATTCAGTACTTC	CASSLRGRAKNIQYF
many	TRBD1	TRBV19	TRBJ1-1	TGTGCCAGTAGTACAGGACAGGGGAACACTGAAGCTTTCTTT	CASSTGQGNTEAFF
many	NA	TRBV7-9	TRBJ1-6	TGTGCCAGCAGCCTTGGCGGGGGCCAGGCACCCCTCCACTTT	CASSLGGGQAPLHF
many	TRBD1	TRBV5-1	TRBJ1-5	TGCGCCAGCAGCTCAGGGACAGCAAATCAGCCCCAGCATTTT	CASSSGTANQPQHF
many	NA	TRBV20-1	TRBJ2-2	TGCAGTGCAACCACGGGACCTAACACCGGGGAGCTGTTTTTT	CSATTGPNTGELFF
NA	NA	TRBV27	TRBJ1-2	TGTGCCAGCAGCCCTCAGAACGGGGGCTACACCTTC	CASSPQNGGYTF
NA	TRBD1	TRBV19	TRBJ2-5	TGTGCCAGTAGTCCCGCCTGGACAGGGGACGAGACCCAGTACTTC	CASSPAWTGDETQYF
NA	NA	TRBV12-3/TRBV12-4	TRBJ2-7	TGTGCCAGCAGAAGAACTAGGGGCGAGCAGTACTTC	CASRRTRGEQYF
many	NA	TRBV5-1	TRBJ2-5	TGCGCCAGCAGCTCCCACTTTGGGGAGACCCAGTACTTC	CASSSHFGETQYF
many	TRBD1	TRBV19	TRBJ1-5	TGTGCCAGTAGGGACAGGGGAAATCAGCCCCAGCATTTT	CASRDRGNQPQHF
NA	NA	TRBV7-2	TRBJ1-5	TGTGCCAGCAGCTCAGATGTAAATCAGCCCCAGCATTTT	CASSSDVNQPQHF
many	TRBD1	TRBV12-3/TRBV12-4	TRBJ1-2	TGTGCCAGCAGTTTTCCTACAGGGGGCTACGGCTATGGCTACACCTTC	CASSFPTGGYGYGYTF
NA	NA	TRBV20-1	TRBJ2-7	TGCAGTGCTAGTGGTCATGGGCTCTCCTACGAGCAGTACTTC	CSASGHGLSYEQYF
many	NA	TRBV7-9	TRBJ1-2	TGTGCCAGCAGCGAGGTCTCCTCTTATGGCTACACCTTC	CASSEVSSYGYTF
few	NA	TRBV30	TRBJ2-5	TGTGCCTGGAGTGTACCCCACAGGGAAGAGACCCAGTACTTC	CAWSVPHREETQYF
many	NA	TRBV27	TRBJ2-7	TGTGCCAGCAGTTCCACCATCTCCTACGAGCAGTACTTC	CASSSTISYEQYF
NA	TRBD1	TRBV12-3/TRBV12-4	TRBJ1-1	TGTGCCACCAGTGATTCCGGGACAGGGGTAGGAACTGAAGCTTTCTTT	CATSDSGTGVGTEAFF
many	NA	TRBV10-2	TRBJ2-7	TGCGCCAGCAGAAGCGCAAGCACCTACGAGCAGTACTTC	CASRSASTYEQYF